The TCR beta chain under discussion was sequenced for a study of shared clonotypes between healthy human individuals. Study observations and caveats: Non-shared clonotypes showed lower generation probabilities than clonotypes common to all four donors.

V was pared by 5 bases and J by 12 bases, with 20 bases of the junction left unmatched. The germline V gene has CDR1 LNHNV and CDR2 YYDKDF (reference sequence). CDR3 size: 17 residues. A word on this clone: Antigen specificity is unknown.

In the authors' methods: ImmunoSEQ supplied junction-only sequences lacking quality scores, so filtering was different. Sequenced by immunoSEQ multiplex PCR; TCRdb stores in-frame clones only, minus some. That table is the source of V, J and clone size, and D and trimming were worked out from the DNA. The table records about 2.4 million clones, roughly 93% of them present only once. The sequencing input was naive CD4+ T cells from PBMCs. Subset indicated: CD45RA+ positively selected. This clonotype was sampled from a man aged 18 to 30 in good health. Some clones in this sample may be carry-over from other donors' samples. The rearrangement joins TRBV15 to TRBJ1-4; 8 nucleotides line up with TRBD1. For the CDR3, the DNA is TGTGCCACCAGCCCACGAATTACGACAGGGGCACCCAGGGAACTGTTTTTT. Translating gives CATSPRITTGAPRELFF.